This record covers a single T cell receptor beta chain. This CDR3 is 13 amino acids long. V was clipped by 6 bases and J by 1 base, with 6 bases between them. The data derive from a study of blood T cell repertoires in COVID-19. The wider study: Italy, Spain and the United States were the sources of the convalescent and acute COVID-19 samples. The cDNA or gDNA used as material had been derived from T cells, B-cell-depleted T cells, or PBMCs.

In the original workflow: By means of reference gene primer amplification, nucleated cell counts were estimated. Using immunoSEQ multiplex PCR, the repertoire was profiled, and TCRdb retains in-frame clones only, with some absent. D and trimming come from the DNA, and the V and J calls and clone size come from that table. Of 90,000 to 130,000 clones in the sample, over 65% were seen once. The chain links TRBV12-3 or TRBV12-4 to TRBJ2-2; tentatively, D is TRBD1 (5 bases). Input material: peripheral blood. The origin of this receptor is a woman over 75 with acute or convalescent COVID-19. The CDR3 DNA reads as TGTGCCAGCAGCCAGGGGAACACCGGGGAGCTGTTTTTT. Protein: CASSQGNTGELFF.